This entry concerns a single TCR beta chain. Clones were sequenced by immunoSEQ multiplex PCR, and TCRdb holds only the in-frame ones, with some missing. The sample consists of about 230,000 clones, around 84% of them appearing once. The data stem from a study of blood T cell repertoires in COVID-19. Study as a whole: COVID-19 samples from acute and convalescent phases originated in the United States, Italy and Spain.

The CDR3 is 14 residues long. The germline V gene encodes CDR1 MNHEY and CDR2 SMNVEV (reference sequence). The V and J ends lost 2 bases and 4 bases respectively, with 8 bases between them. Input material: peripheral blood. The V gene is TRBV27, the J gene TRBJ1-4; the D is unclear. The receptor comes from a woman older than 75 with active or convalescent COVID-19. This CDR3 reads CASSLRHRNEKLFF. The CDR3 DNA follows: TGTGCCAGCAGTTTACGACACCGTAATGAAAAACTGTTTTTT.